The TCR beta chain described here comes from a study of T-cell memory formation after mild COVID-19. The overall study: Clusters of TCRs were largely donor specific.

TCRdb reanalysed the 5' RACE reads using MiXCR and keeps one entry per CDR3 protein. This sample carries about 180,000 distinct CDR3 sequences, less than 20% of them seen once, and the ten largest clones take 3.9%. This CDR3 has 14 residues. The ends were cut back, 5 bases at V and 5 bases at J, with 15 bases in the middle. Germline V gives CDR1 SEHNR, CDR2 FQNEAQ (reference sequence). Sample: PBMCs or a T cell subset sorted from them (not recorded which). The rearrangement links TRBV7-9 to TRBJ2-5, with TRBD2 as a possible D gene (6 bases). This sequence originates from a young man who had mild COVID-19 (a few samples of this study predate the infection). Cell type and time point are not known. CDR3 sequence: CASSPRGGAETQYF. The CDR3 DNA reads as TGTGCCAGCAGCCCCCGTGGCGGGGCGGAGACCCAGTACTTC.